The 19 T cell receptor beta chains given below trace back to one sample, sequenced in a study of monozygotic twins with inflammatory bowel disease. From the 5' RACE reads, TCRdb lists one entry per CDR3 protein and no DNA. The table lists roughly 160,000 distinct CDR3 sequences. The sequenced material came from blood. The receptors stem from a human donor with ulcerative colitis or Crohn's disease, or a healthy co-twin of an affected twin (not recorded which).

The chain combines TRBV7-9 with TRBJ1-2; TCRdb names TRBD1, which stays unverified in the absence of DNA. Germline loops: CDR1 SEHNR, CDR2 FQNEAQ (reference sequence). CDR3 length equals 14 residues. The CDR3 sequence: CASSPSGRSYGYTF.

The chain employs TRBV5-4 and TRBJ2-2; there is no DNA to check the TCRdb D call of TRBD1. CDR1 is SGHNT and CDR2 is YYREEE in the germline V gene (reference sequence). The CDR3 is 15 amino acids. This CDR3 is CASSLLSGGTGELFF.

This chain connects TRBV30 to TRBJ2-5; TCRdb designates TRBD1, a call that cannot be tested without DNA. The CDR3 loop spans 16 amino acids. The germline CDR1 and CDR2 sequences are GTSNPN and SVGIG (reference sequence). The CDR3 reads CAWSAIDRQGSPTQYF.

The V gene is TRBV7-8, the J gene TRBJ2-7; TCRdb indicates TRBD2, and absent DNA this call remains unverified. From germline, CDR1 is SGHVS and CDR2 FQNEAQ. The length of the CDR3 is 16 residues. CDR3 in amino acids: CASSLGVAGPTYEQYF.

This sequence joins TRBV7-9 and TRBJ1-2; there is no DNA to check the TCRdb D call of TRBD1. CDR3 length: 14 residues. Per the germline V gene, CDR1 is SEHNR and CDR2 is FQNEAQ (reference sequence). CDR3 region: CASSSSGGGYGYTF.

CDR3 loop: CSVVGQGNPETQYF. The chain employs TRBV29-1 and TRBJ2-5. CDR1 is SQVTM, CDR2 ANQGSEA, per germline. The CDR3 has 14 residues.

This chain links TRBV4-2 with TRBJ2-3; as DNA is missing, the TRBD2 call by TCRdb cannot be tested. CDR1 and CDR2 from the germline V gene are LGHNA and YNFKEQ. The CDR3 spans 15 residues. The CDR3 reads CASGQASVGADTQYF.

The V gene is TRBV6-2 or TRBV6-3, the J gene TRBJ2-1; without DNA, the TCRdb call of TRBD1 cannot be checked. The CDR3 totals 16 residues. The germline V gene has CDR1 MNHEY and CDR2 SVGEGT. This CDR3 reads CASSYLTGEVVNEQFF.

This chain links TRBV5-1 with TRBJ1-2. This CDR3 has 13 amino acids. The germline V gene encodes CDR1 SGHRS and CDR2 YFSETQ. The CDR3 here is CASSLGQASGYTF.

The chain recombines TRBV7-9 with TRBJ1-4. Germline lookup yields CDR1 SEHNR and CDR2 FQNEAQ (reference sequence). The CDR3 length is 13 residues. The CDR3 region is CGSKDATNEKLFF.

This chain connects TRBV7-9 to TRBJ2-3; absent DNA, TCRdb's TRBD1 call cannot be checked. This CDR3 has 16 residues. Germline V gene data show CDR1 as SEHNR and CDR2 as FQNEAQ (reference sequence). The CDR3 sequence is CASSLVPRMSADTQYF.

The chain employs TRBV6-6 and TRBJ2-1; TCRdb's D call, TRBD1, is unchecked because there is no DNA. The CDR3 runs 14 residues. Germline values: CDR1 MNHNY, CDR2 SVGAGI (reference sequence). This CDR3 reads CASSLQGARDEQFF.

The chain combines TRBV13 with TRBJ2-5; TCRdb's D gene call, TRBD2, goes unchecked for lack of DNA. CDR1 is PRHDT and CDR2 is FYEKMQ in the germline V gene (reference sequence). The CDR3 sequence is 14 residues long. The CDR3 here is CASSFSTSGRTQYF.

The chain combines TRBV28 with TRBJ1-1; TCRdb selects TRBD1, and the lack of DNA leaves this call unchecked. This CDR3 is built from 15 residues. Germline V gene sequence: CDR1 MDHEN, CDR2 SYDVKM. This CDR3 is CASSLWGGAGTEAFF.

V and J are TRBV10-3 and TRBJ2-7; TCRdb outputs TRBD1, but without DNA this stays unchecked. The CDR3 spans 14 residues. Germline CDR1 ENHRY, CDR2 SYGVKD. The CDR3 region is CATKDRGDRNEQYF.

Here the CDR3 reads CSARVGSGKEEQYF. V and J are TRBV20-1 and TRBJ2-7; the TCRdb D gene call, TRBD2, has no DNA to confirm it. The CDR3 length is 14 residues. Germline V gene lookup returns CDR1 DFQATT and CDR2 SNEGSKA (reference sequence).

The CDR3: CASSFSGAEAFF. The chain uses TRBV12-3 or TRBV12-4 and TRBJ1-1; the D call from TCRdb, TRBD1, cannot be confirmed without DNA. CDR3 length: 12 amino acids.

The chain is built from TRBV27 and TRBJ2-3. This CDR3 contains 13 residues. Germline loops: CDR1 MNHEY, CDR2 SMNVEV (reference sequence). The CDR3 protein is CASSFSGSETQYF.

This chain's CDR3 is CASSPGFGNQPQHF. This rearrangement joins TRBV28 to TRBJ1-5; lacking DNA, the TRBD1 call made by TCRdb goes unchecked. The CDR3 has 14 residues. CDR1 and CDR2 (germline): MDHEN, SYDVKM.